Below, one T cell receptor (beta chain) is given with its context. Its antigen remains unknown. The sample originates from a study of OX40 agonist ivuxolimab in advanced cancers. Study-wide points: Dose levels from 0.1 to 3.0 mg/kg saw CD4+ and CD8+ blood T cells expand clonally by week 6. Expanded clones belonging to CD8+ T cells outnumbered, on average, those of CD4+.

Only in-frame clones appear in the TCRdb table, and some are missing; sequencing was by immunoSEQ multiplex PCR. The sample yields tens of thousands of clones, 85% seen once. Germline CDR1 and CDR2: LGHNA and YNFKEQ. V shed 0 bases and J shed 9 bases, with 15 bases lying between them. This CDR3 region has 16 residues. This TCR came from an adult with an advanced solid tumor such as melanoma, head and neck, liver or kidney cancer. This chain joins TRBV4-2 and TRBJ1-6; D unresolved. Here the sequenced sample was CD4+ or CD8+ T cells sorted from blood, taken in a trial of the OX40 agonist ivuxolimab. The CDR3 sequence is CASSQDSLIRASPLHF. The CDR3, as DNA: TGTGCCAGCAGCCAAGATAGCCTAATTAGGGCTTCACCCCTCCACTTT.